One sample yielded the 5 T cell receptor beta chains listed below, sequenced in a study of T cells in localized non-small cell lung cancer (dated by TCRdb to about 2020). Libraries were constructed by the immunoSEQ multiplex PCR assay. Imported from immuneACCESS, the table was reduced by TCRdb to in-frame sequences with V and J called. These copies leave out some clones; in studies compared against another copy, an unresolved V gene accounts for under half, and the cause of the remainder is not known. This sample comprises some 1,400 clones, about 22% of them detected only once. Roughly 19% of the sample lies in the top ten. Sequences were derived from normal lung tissue next to the tumor, sampled before any cancer treatment. These receptors were collected from a male donor at least 60 years old with stage I squamous cell lung carcinoma.

This clone was observed a few times. The chain uses TRBV9 and TRBJ2-1; 10 bases match TRBD2. This CDR3 has 13 residues. V shed 7 bases, J shed 9 bases, and the junction held 7 bases outside the gene matches. Per the germline V gene, CDR1 is SGDLS and CDR2 is YYNGEE. The CDR3 is CASGPSGSGEQFF. CDR3 sequence (DNA): TGTGCCAGCGGTCCTAGCGGGAGCGGTGAGCAGTTCTTC.

This clone is judged medium-sized (0.01 to 0.1%). This chain joins TRBV6-8 and TRBJ2-7; 13 bases agree with TRBD2. This CDR3 is 15 amino acids long. J was trimmed by 3 bases and V by 4 bases; bases with no gene match: 3. Looked up from germline, CDR1 is MNHGY and CDR2 is SAAAGT. The CDR3 region is CASSWGTSGIYEQYF. The CDR3 DNA reads as TGTGCCAGCAGTTGGGGGACTAGCGGGATCTACGAGCAGTACTTC.

This clone occurred a few times. The CDR3 region is CASSSRFGATDTQYF. In DNA, the CDR3 is TGTGCCAGCAGTTCCAGGTTTGGAGCCACAGATACGCAGTATTTT. V gene TRBV6-8 combines with J gene TRBJ2-3; D ambiguous. Germline V gene sequence: CDR1 MNHGY, CDR2 SAAAGT. The CDR3 loop spans 15 amino acids. Trimming shortened V by 4 bases and J by 2 bases, and 13 bases separated the two germline ends.

V is TRBV6-8 and J is TRBJ2-7; tentatively, D is TRBD1 or TRBD2 (5 bases each). Germline CDR1 MNHGY, CDR2 SAAAGT. Trimming stripped 2 bases from V and 0 bases from J, with 20 bases between. The CDR3 contains 18 residues. This CDR3 is CASSYDRPGTESSYEQYV. The CDR3 nucleotides are TGTGCCAGCAGTTACGACCGACCCGGGACGGAAAGCTCCTACGAGCAGTACGTC.

The sample holds a few counts of this clone. The rearrangement uses TRBV11-3 and TRBJ1-3, with TRBD1 as a possible D gene (5 bases). CDR1 is SGHNT, CDR2 YENEEA, per germline. Trimming removed 5 bases from V and 0 bases from J, with 8 bases in between. This CDR3 spans 14 amino acids. The CDR3 region has the DNA TGTGCCAGCAGCGTAGGGGCCTCTGGAAACACCATATATTTT. This gives the protein CASSVGASGNTIYF.